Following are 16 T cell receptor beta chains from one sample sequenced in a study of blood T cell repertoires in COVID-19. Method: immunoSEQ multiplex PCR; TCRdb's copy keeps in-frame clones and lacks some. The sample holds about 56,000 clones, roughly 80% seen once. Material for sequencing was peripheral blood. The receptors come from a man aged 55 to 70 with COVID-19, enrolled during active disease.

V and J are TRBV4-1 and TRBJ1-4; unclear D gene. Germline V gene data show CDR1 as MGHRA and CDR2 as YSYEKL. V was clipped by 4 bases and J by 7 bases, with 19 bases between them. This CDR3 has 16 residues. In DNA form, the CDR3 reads TGCGCCAGCAGCCCTTACTCTAGGGAGGGAGGTGAAAAACTGTTTTTT. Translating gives CASSPYSREGGEKLFF.

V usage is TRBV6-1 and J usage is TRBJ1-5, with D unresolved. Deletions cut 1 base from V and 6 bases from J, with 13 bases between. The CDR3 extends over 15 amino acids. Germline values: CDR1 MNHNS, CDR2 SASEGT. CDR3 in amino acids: CASSEGPVVSQPQHF. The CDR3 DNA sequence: TGTGCCAGCAGTGAAGGGCCTGTTGTAAGTCAGCCCCAGCATTTT.

The CDR3 nucleotides read TGTGCCACCAGGTCACCTAGCGGGAGGGCGAGCTCCTACAATGAGCAGTTCTTC. Translation gives CATRSPSGRASSYNEQFF. This chain links TRBV24-1 with TRBJ2-1, with 12 nucleotides matching TRBD2. CDR1 is KGHDR, CDR2 SFDVKD, per germline. There are 18 residues in the CDR3. With 7 bases clipped from V and 0 bases from J, the junction kept 9 bases outside the gene matches.

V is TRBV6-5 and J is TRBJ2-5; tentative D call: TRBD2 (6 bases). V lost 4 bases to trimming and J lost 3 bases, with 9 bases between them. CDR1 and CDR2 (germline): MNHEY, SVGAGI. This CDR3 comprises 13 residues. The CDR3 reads CASSFPGEETQYF. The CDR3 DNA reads TGTGCCAGCAGTTTCCCGGGGGAAGAGACCCAGTACTTC.

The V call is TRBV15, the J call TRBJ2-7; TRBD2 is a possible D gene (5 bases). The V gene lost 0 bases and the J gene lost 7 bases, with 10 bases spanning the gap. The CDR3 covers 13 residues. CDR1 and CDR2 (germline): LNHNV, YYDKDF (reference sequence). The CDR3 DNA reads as TGTGCCACCAGCAGAGATCTTAGGGAGGAGCAGTACTTC. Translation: CATSRDLREEQYF.

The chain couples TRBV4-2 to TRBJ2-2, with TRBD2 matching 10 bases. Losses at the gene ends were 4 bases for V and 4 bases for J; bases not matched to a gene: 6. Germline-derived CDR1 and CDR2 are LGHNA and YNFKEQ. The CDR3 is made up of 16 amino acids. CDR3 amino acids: CASSPPGLASTGELFF. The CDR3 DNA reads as TGTGCCAGCAGCCCCCCGGGACTAGCGAGCACCGGGGAGCTGTTTTTT.

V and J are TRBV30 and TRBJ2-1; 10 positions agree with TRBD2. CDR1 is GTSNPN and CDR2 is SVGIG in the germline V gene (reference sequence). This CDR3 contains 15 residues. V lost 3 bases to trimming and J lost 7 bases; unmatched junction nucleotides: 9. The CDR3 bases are TGTGCCTGGAGATTCCTAGCGGGAGATGGTAATGAGCAGTTCTTC. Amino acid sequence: CAWRFLAGDGNEQFF. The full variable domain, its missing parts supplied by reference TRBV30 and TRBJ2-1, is SQTIHQWPATLVQPVGSPLSLECTVEGTSNPNLYWYRQAAGRGLQLLFYSVGIGQISSEVPQNLSASRPQDRQFILSSKKLLLSDSGFYLCAWRFLAGDGNEQFFGPGTRLTVL.

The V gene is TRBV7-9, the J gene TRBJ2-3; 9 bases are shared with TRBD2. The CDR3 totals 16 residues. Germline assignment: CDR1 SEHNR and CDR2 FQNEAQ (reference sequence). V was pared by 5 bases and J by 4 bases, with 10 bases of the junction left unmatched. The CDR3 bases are TGTGCCAGCAGCCCACCCCCGCGGGAGGGCGCAGATACGCAGTATTTT. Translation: CASSPPPREGADTQYF.

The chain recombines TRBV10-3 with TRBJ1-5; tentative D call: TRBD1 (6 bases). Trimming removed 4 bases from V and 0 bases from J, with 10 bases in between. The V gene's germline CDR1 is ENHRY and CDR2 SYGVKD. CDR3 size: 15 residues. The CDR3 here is CAISGTDDSNQPQHF. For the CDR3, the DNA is TGTGCCATCAGTGGGACAGACGATAGCAATCAGCCCCAGCATTTT.

The CDR3 nucleotides are TGCAGCGTCTCGACAGGTAATTCCTACAATGAGCAGTTCTTC. Protein sequence: CSVSTGNSYNEQFF. This chain links TRBV29-1 with TRBJ2-1; maybe TRBD1 (6 bases). Trimming stripped 6 bases from V and 1 base from J, with 13 bases between. The CDR3 contains 14 residues. Germline V CDR1 and CDR2: SQVTM, ANQGSEA.

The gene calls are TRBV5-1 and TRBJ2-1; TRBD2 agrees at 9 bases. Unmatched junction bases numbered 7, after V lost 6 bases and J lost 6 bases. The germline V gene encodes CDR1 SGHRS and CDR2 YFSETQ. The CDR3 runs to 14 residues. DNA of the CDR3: TGCGCCAGCATGGTGGCTAGCGGGGCCAATGAGCAGTTCTTC. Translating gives CASMVASGANEQFF.

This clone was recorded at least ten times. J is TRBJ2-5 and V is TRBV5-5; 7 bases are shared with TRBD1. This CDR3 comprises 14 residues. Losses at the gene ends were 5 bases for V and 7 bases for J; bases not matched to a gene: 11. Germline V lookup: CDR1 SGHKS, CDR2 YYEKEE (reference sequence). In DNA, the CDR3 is TGTGCCAGCAGTCCCGGGACAGCAGAAGGGACCCAGTACTTC. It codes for CASSPGTAEGTQYF.

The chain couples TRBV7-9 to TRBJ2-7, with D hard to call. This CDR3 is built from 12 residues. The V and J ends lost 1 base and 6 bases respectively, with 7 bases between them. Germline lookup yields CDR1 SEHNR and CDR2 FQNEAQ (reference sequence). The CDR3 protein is CASSLGALEQYF. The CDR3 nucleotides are TGTGCCAGCAGCTTAGGGGCCCTCGAGCAGTACTTC.

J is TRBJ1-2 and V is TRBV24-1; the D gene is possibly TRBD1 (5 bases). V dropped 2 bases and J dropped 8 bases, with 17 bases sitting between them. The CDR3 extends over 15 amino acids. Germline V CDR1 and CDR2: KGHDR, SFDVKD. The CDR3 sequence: CATSDSSLGGSGYTF. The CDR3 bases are TGTGCCACCAGTGATTCCTCCCTGGGGGGGTCAGGCTACACCTTC.

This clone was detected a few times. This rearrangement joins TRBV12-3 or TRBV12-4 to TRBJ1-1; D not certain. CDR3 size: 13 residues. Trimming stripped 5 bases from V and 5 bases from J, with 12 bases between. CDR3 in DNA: TGTGCCAGCAGTCCCGAGATTTGGACTGAAGCTTTCTTT. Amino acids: CASSPEIWTEAFF.

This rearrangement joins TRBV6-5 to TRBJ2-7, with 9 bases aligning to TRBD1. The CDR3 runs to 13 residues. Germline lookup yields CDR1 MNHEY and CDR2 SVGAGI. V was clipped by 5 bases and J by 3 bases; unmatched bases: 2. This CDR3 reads CASSRGQGYEQYF. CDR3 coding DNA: TGTGCCAGCAGTAGGGGACAGGGCTACGAGCAGTACTTC.